Listed below are T cell receptor beta chains from one sample, sequenced in a study of regulatory and conventional T cells in RAG deficiency. Only in-frame clones appear in the TCRdb table, and some are missing; sequencing was by immunoSEQ multiplex PCR. Counted here are 30,000 to 40,000 clones, 76% occurring once; the ten biggest clones make up around 3.4%. The same sample was also used in a study of regulatory T cells.

Sequenced: CD4+ effector T cells sorted from blood. The source of these receptors is a human donor in good health. Each CDR3 is given with its conserved first and last residue. D genes are given only for firm matches. Clone sizes are given selectively: once, few, many, or a class where the clone is expanded.

J gene | clone size | V gene | D gene | CDR3 protein
TRBJ2-3 | - | TRBV5-1 | - | CASSWTRGTDTQYF
TRBJ2-1 | - | TRBV5-4 | - | CASSSDSTLPFF
TRBJ2-5 | - | TRBV5-1 | TRBD2 | CASTGPAGGLVETQYF
TRBJ1-5 | - | TRBV27 | - | CASSPIFWWRGNQPQHF
TRBJ1-6 | few | TRBV25-1 | - | CASSESGSPLHF
TRBJ1-3 | - | TRBV5-1 | - | CASSLSGEGNTIYF
TRBJ1-2 | few | TRBV19 | TRBD1 | CASSKNGQGANYGYTF
TRBJ1-2 | - | TRBV7-9 | - | CASSIDSGYGYTF
TRBJ1-5 | - | TRBV2 | - | CASSSQGANSNQPQHF
TRBJ2-5 | - | TRBV6-4 | TRBD1 | CASSADRVRETQYF
TRBJ1-5 | - | TRBV2 | TRBD1 | CASSVGTGELGNQPQHF
TRBJ1-2 | - | TRBV12-2 | - | CASRLADVTAIYGYTF
TRBJ1-2 | once | TRBV27 | - | CASRSYGQNFYGYTF
TRBJ1-2 | - | TRBV6-5 | TRBD1 | CASSNGQGLGGYTF
TRBJ1-1 | once | TRBV30 | TRBD1 | CAWSQQGALGTEAFF
TRBJ2-7 | once | TRBV10-2 | - | CASRGGGSHYEQYF
TRBJ1-6 | few | TRBV5-4 | - | CASRPLRGNSPLHF
TRBJ1-5 | - | TRBV15 | - | CATSRDQQPQHF
TRBJ1-4 | once | TRBV4-1 | - | CASSHADRNLEKLFF
TRBJ2-5 | - | TRBV5-4 | - | CASSLSKGETQYF
TRBJ1-2 | - | TRBV7-2 | TRBD1 | CASSLYLAGGIGYGYTF
TRBJ2-3 | once | TRBV27 | - | CASSLGGLGTDTQYF
TRBJ1-2 | - | TRBV29-1 | - | CSVVQGTNYGYTF
TRBJ2-5 | - | TRBV6-5 | - | CASSPGPPPETQYF
TRBJ2-1 | few | TRBV2 | TRBD2 | CASSLAGRYNEQFF
TRBJ1-2 | once | TRBV30 | TRBD1 | CAWSEDRLANYGYTF
TRBJ2-2 | - | TRBV27 | TRBD2 | CASHRGGRAGELFF
TRBJ1-4 | - | TRBV7-6 | - | CASSLDPATNEKLFF
TRBJ1-4 | - | TRBV11-2 | - | CASSPLKEQKLFF
TRBJ2-1 | - | TRBV19 | - | CASSIERYNEQFF
TRBJ1-1 | - | TRBV5-4 | - | CASSRGGGDTEAFF
TRBJ1-2 | few | TRBV19 | - | CASSILTGGVNYGYTF
TRBJ2-7 | once | TRBV19 | - | CASSIHQGGAYEQYF
TRBJ1-5 | - | TRBV7-2 | - | CASSWTGVNQPQHF
TRBJ1-1 | - | TRBV11-3 | - | CASSYRENTEAFF
TRBJ1-1 | - | TRBV7-2 | - | CASSLLRTEAFF
TRBJ2-5 | - | TRBV5-1 | TRBD2 | CASSPLAGGPETQYF
TRBJ1-1 | - | TRBV7-2 | TRBD1 | CASSFQGAGTEAFF
TRBJ2-7 | - | TRBV6-5 | - | CASTPGGQFYEQYF
TRBJ1-2 | - | TRBV2 | - | CASSVPGASSYGYTF
TRBJ2-3 | - | TRBV6-5 | - | CASQATDTQYF
TRBJ1-1 | few | TRBV7-9 | - | CASSLRQQNTEAFF
TRBJ1-2 | - | TRBV5-1 | TRBD1 | CASSNGGGGYGYTF
TRBJ2-7 | - | TRBV5-6 | TRBD2 | CASSRKTTSGVSYEQYF
TRBJ2-3 | - | TRBV5-4 | TRBD2 | CASSWTAGGTDTQYF
TRBJ1-5 | - | TRBV5-6 | TRBD1 | CASSLIGTATQPQHF